This TCR beta chain derives from a study of STAT5B mutations in CD4+ large granular lymphocyte leukemia. Notes on the study in general: CD4-sorted patient repertoires seemed more clonal than healthy CD4+ repertoires. Compared with healthy controls (2/35), patient top clones favored TRBV06 (8/27).

As for this clone: The antigen is not known.

CDR1 GTSNPN and CDR2 SVGIG come from the germline V gene (reference sequence). The CDR3 totals 15 residues. V was clipped by 7 bases and J by 1 base; unmatched bases: 10. Sequencing was at survey level. Data came from immunoSEQ multiplex PCR; TCRdb stores just in-frame clones and leaves some out. The repertoire has approximately 52,000 clones, less than 85% of them found once; the top ten carry over 1.5%. Sequenced material: CD4+ T cells from blood buffy coats. This sequence originates from a human donor in good health. The chain employs TRBV30 and TRBJ2-5, with 9 bases that match TRBD1. The CDR3 loop reads CASQGTGSFQETQYF. The CDR3 bases are TGTGCCTCTCAGGGGACAGGGTCTTTCCAAGAGACCCAGTACTTC.